In its sample, the clone carrying this T cell receptor (beta chain) was seen a few times. Antigen unknown. TCRdb re-called the 5' RACE reads through MiXCR, storing one row per CDR3 protein. Of 700,000 or so distinct CDR3 sequences listed, 15% to 20% were seen once; the top ten hold over 15%. This sample stems from a study of CD8 T cells in ankylosing spondylitis. Study observations and caveats: The study identified a TCR beta motif of under 10 highly homologous variants that appeared characteristic of ankylosing spondylitis blood.

The CDR3 covers 17 residues. CDR1 is LGHNA, CDR2 YNFKEQ, per germline. V was shortened by 3 bases and J by 2 bases, with 17 bases between the two germline ends. The chain carries TRBV4-2 and TRBJ1-5; tentatively, D is TRBD1 (5 bases). This clonotype originated in a male donor with ankylosing spondylitis. Sample: blood, either unsorted or a sorted T cell fraction (not recorded which). CDR3 nucleotides: TGTGCCAGCAGCCAGGCCGTGGGGGAAGGACGCAATCAGCCCCAGCATTTT. Translating it yields CASSQAVGEGRNQPQHF.